Detailed here is one T cell receptor beta chain. This specimen belongs to a study of blood T cell repertoires in COVID-19. For the study at large: The study drew acute and convalescent COVID-19 samples from the United States, Italy and Spain. T cells, B-cell-depleted T cells, or PBMCs provided the cDNA or gDNA that served as material.

Authors' analysis steps: Reference gene primer amplification gave nucleated cell count estimates. Assay used: immunoSEQ multiplex PCR; TCRdb lists only in-frame clones, some missing. That table furnishes V, J and clone size, whereas the DNA furnished D and trimming. The sample shows more than 65,000 clones, 70% to 90% of them seen only once. CDR1 SGHTA and CDR2 FQGNSA come from the germline V gene. V lost 1 base, J lost 2 bases, and 12 bases lay in between. This CDR3 region has 16 residues. The chain combines TRBV7-2 with TRBJ1-3; D is ambiguous. Sequenced sample: peripheral blood. The sequence came from a woman of 80 years or more with active or convalescent COVID-19. This chain's CDR3 is CASSLVGFRAGNTIYF. In DNA, the CDR3 is TGTGCCAGCAGCTTAGTTGGTTTCCGAGCTGGAAACACCATATATTTT.